This T cell receptor (beta chain) emerged from a study of blood T cell repertoires in COVID-19. Study overall: The United States, Italy and Spain supplied acute and convalescent COVID-19 samples.

CDR3 length: 16 residues. V lost 6 bases and J 2 bases, leaving 18 bases between the germline ends. Germline V gives CDR1 SNHLY, CDR2 FYNNEI. TCRdb's copy holds only in-frame clones and misses some; the assay was immunoSEQ multiplex PCR. This table holds 300,000 to 350,000 clones, around four fifths found once. This TCR was recovered from a man aged 25 to 45 with active or convalescent COVID-19. Sequencing was done on a sample of peripheral blood. The chain joins TRBV2 to TRBJ2-3; possibly TRBD2 for D (6 bases). This CDR3 is CASRQGTAGDTDTQYF. DNA of the CDR3: TGTGCCAGCAGACAAGGGACTGCCGGGGACACAGATACGCAGTATTTT.